A single sample is the source of the 10 T cell receptor beta chains below, sequenced in a study of blood T cells in healthy people across ages. Sample-barcoded 5' priming and a J-beta primer mix drove a second PCR of 7 to 11 cycles. One entry per CDR3 protein, called by TCRdb with MiXCR from the 5' RACE reads. The sample includes about 670,000 distinct CDR3 sequences, roughly half of them seen just once. The sequenced sample was blood. These receptors originate from a woman of 80 years or more in good health.

This clonotype was counted at least ten times. The gene calls are TRBV6-5 and TRBJ1-6; TRBD1 matches at 10 bases. Germline trimming cut 6 bases from V and 10 bases from J; bases unmatched to any gene: 3. CDR3 length: 13 residues. Germline V gives CDR1 MNHEY, CDR2 SVGAGI. The CDR3: CASRGTGVSPLHF. CDR3 DNA sequence: TGTGCCAGCAGGGGGACAGGGGTCTCACCCCTCCACTTT.

To note about this clonotype: Germline is not matched at one junction end, which may reflect a read error. The genes are TRBV7-7 and TRBJ2-7; unclear D gene. The closer fit of TRBJ2-5 to the DNA end suggests the J call may be wrong. Per germline, CDR1 SSHAT and CDR2 FNYEAQ (reference sequence). CDR3 length: 13 residues. CDR3 loop: CASSSSVVGTQYF. The CDR3 nucleotides are TGTGCTAGCAGCTCGTCGGTCGTCGGGACCCAGTACTTC.

This clonotype was seen many times. The rearrangement uses TRBV10-3 and TRBJ2-1; D could derive from TRBD1 or TRBD2 (5 bases each). The length of the CDR3 is 18 residues. Trimming shortened V by 0 bases and J by 1 base, and 16 bases separated the two germline ends. The germline V gene has CDR1 ENHRY and CDR2 SYGVKD. This CDR3 is CAISESRGVSSSYNEQFF. The CDR3 DNA reads TGTGCCATCAGTGAGTCGAGGGGCGTAAGCTCATCCTACAATGAGCAGTTCTTC.

The V and J genes are TRBV4-2 and TRBJ2-6; D may be TRBD1 (5 bases). The CDR3 runs 19 residues. Trimming pared 0 bases from V and 4 bases from J, leaving 19 bases between. Germline-derived CDR1 and CDR2 are LGHNA and YNFKEQ. For the CDR3, the DNA is TGTGCCAGCAGCCAAGATTTGGACACCACCCTAGGAGGGGCCAACGTCCTGACTTTC. Amino acids: CASSQDLDTTLGGANVLTF.

The CDR3 is CASSQDTGIGYTF. The CDR3 DNA reads as TGCGCCAGCAGCCAAGATACGGGTATTGGCTACACCTTC. This chain links TRBV4-3 with TRBJ1-2; D is uncertain. Trimming removed 0 bases at V and 7 bases at J, with 9 bases between. Germline V gene lookup returns CDR1 LGHNA and CDR2 YSLEER. The CDR3 extends over 13 amino acids.

As to this clonotype: One end of the junction fails to match germline, which may point to a read error. The chain carries TRBV4-2 and TRBJ2-3; weak D call: TRBD2 (5 bases). Germline CDR1 and CDR2: LGHNA and YNFKEQ. The CDR3 loop spans 16 amino acids. CDR3 in DNA: TGTGCCAGCAGCCCCTTGAAAGCGGATTCCACAGATGCGCAGTATTTT. This gives the protein CASSPLKADSTDAQYF.

Only one count was recorded for this clonotype. J is TRBJ2-7 and V is TRBV20-1; no firm D call. The CDR3 loop spans 10 amino acids. The germline V gene encodes CDR1 DFQATT and CDR2 SNEGSKA (reference sequence). The V end was cut by 0 bases, the J end by 10 bases, with 7 bases between. Written as DNA, the CDR3 is TGCAGTGCTAGAGATGAGGCTCAGTACTTC. This encodes CSARDEAQYF.

This clonotype was seen at least ten times. The chain employs TRBV11-2 and TRBJ2-2; no reliable D call. CDR1 and CDR2 (germline): SGHAT, FQNNGV. V was shortened by 1 base and J by 2 bases, with 14 bases between the two germline ends. CDR3 size: 17 residues. The CDR3 here is CASSLVGLATNTGELFF. The CDR3 nucleotides are TGTGCCAGCAGCTTAGTGGGGTTAGCTACAAACACCGGGGAGCTGTTTTTT. Full variable domain (rest looked up from reference TRBV11-2 and TRBJ2-2): EAGVAQSPRYKIIEKRQSVAFWCNPISGHATLYWYQQILGQGPKLLIQFQNNGVVDDSQLPKDRFSAERLKGVDSTLKIQPAKLEDSAVYLCASSLVGLATNTGELFFGEGSRLTVL.

The rearrangement joins TRBV2 to TRBJ2-7; 7 positions match TRBD1. The CDR3 extends over 16 amino acids. Germline V gene sequence: CDR1 SNHLY, CDR2 FYNNEI. After removal of 1 base from V and 4 bases from J, the junction contained 10 bases not matched to a gene. CDR3 in DNA: TGTGCCAGCAGTGAAGTGGGCGACAGGGCAGGTTACGAGCAGTACTTC. Its translation is CASSEVGDRAGYEQYF.

V gene TRBV14 combines with J gene TRBJ2-7; D not resolved. V was trimmed by 1 base and J by 7 bases, leaving 11 bases between them. Germline V gene lookup returns CDR1 SGHDN and CDR2 FVKESK. CDR3 size: 13 residues. CDR3 nucleotides: TGTGCCAGCAGCCAAGGGATTGGGATTGAGCAGTACTTC. It yields the protein CASSQGIGIEQYF.